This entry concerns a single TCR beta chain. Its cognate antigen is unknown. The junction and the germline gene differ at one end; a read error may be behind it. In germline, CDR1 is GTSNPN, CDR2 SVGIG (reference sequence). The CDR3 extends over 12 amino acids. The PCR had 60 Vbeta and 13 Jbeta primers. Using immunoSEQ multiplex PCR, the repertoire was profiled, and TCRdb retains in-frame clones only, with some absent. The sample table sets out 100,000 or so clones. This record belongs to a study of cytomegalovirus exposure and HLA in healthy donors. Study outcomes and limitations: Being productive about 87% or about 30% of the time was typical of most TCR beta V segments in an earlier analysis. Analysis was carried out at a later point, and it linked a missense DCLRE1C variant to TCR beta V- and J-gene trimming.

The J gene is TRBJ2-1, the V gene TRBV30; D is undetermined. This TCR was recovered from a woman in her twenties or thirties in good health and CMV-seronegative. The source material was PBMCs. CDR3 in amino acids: CAWSPSHNEQFF. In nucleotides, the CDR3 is TGTGCCTGGAGTCCCTCCCACAATGAGCAGTTCTTC. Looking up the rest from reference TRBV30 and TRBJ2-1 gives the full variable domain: SQTIHQWPATLVQPVGSPLSLECTVEGTSNPNLYWYRQAAGRGLQLLFYSVGIGQISSEVPQNLSASRPQDRQFILSSKKLLLSDSGFYLCAWSPSHNEQFFGPGTRLTVL.